This is a list of T cell receptor beta chains from one sample in a study of shared clonotypes between healthy human individuals. Here immunoSEQ multiplex PCR was the method, and the copy in TCRdb shows in-frame clones only, minus some. Of approximately 1.5 million clones listed, 98% are singletons. The sequenced material came from naive CD4+ T cells sorted from blood. These receptors all stem from a man aged 30 to 45 in good health. CDR3s include the opening cysteine and the closing phenylalanine or tryptophan. The D gene is left open where the match is weak. Clone size is stated in some rows and not others, as once, few, many or a class when expanded.

abundance	v_gene	d_gene	j_gene	CDR3nt	CDR3aa
.	TRBV7-2	TRBD2	TRBJ2-7	TGTGCCAGCAGCTATGATGTTACGGGAGGGTCCTACGAGCAGTACTTC	CASSYDVTGGSYEQYF
.	TRBV30	TRBD2	TRBJ2-1	TGTGCCTGGAGTGACCTAGCGGGCGATGAGCAGTTCTTC	CAWSDLAGDEQFF
.	TRBV30	TRBD1	TRBJ1-5	TGTGCCTGGAGAGCAGCCGGGACAGGAATTAATCAGCCCCAGCATTTT	CAWRAAGTGINQPQHF
.	TRBV11-2	TRBD2	TRBJ2-6	TGTGCCAGCAGCTTAGCCCTAGCGGGAGGGATCTCTGGGGCCAACGTCCTGACTTTC	CASSLALAGGISGANVLTF
.	TRBV7-8	.	TRBJ1-4	TGTGCCAGCAGCTTAGTGTCGGGGCCTGACGGTCATGAAAAACTGTTTTTT	CASSLVSGPDGHEKLFF
.	TRBV11-2	.	TRBJ1-5	TGTGCCAGCAGCTTAGGGACCCTAAGTAGTCAGCCCCAGCATTTT	CASSLGTLSSQPQHF
.	TRBV6-5	.	TRBJ2-3	TGTGCCAGCAGTTACTCGAGGAGTCAGGTCCAAGATACGCAGTATTTT	CASSYSRSQVQDTQYF
.	TRBV20-1	.	TRBJ2-1	TGCAGTGCTAATGAGCAGTTCTTC	CSANEQFF
.	TRBV6-5	TRBD1	TRBJ1-1	TGTGCCAGCAGTCGACAGGGACGGGACACTGAAGCTTTCTTT	CASSRQGRDTEAFF
.	TRBV30	TRBD2	TRBJ2-2	TGTGCCTACACGACTAGCGCTAACACCGGGGAGCTGTTTTTT	CAYTTSANTGELFF
.	TRBV29-1	TRBD2	TRBJ2-1	TGCAGCGTTGAAGATGGGGTAGCGGGATGGTCGTACAATGAGCAGTTCTTC	CSVEDGVAGWSYNEQFF
once	TRBV18	.	TRBJ2-5	TGTGCCAGCTCACCACTACCCAATCCAGAGACCCAGTACTTC	CASSPLPNPETQYF
.	TRBV5-4	TRBD2	TRBJ2-1	TGTGCCAGCAGCCTAGCGGAAGGCTCCTACAATGAGCAGTTCTTC	CASSLAEGSYNEQFF
few	TRBV7-9	TRBD2	TRBJ2-3	TGTGCCAGCAGCCTAGCGGGAGGCACAGATACGCAGTATTTT	CASSLAGGTDTQYF
.	TRBV5-4	.	TRBJ2-7	TGTGCCAGCAGCTTGGCCGGGGCAGGGTCCTACGAGCAGTACTTC	CASSLAGAGSYEQYF
.	TRBV5-1	.	TRBJ2-5	TGCGCCAGCAGCTTGGCCAGACAGGCGGCTGTAGAGACCCAGTACTTC	CASSLARQAAVETQYF
.	TRBV5-1	TRBD1	TRBJ1-2	TGCGCCAGCAGCTTGGGGAGACAGGGAGAAGTAGGCTACACCTTC	CASSLGRQGEVGYTF
.	TRBV5-1	TRBD2	TRBJ2-1	TGCGCCAGCAGCTGGGGACTAGCGGGGTACAATGAGCAGTTCTTC	CASSWGLAGYNEQFF
.	TRBV28	TRBD2	TRBJ2-5	TGTGCCAGCAGTTCCCCGGGACTAGCGGATCAAGAGACCCAGTACTTC	CASSSPGLADQETQYF
.	TRBV5-1	.	TRBJ2-1	TGCGCCAGCAGCTTGAGCAGGGACAATGAGCAGTTCTTC	CASSLSRDNEQFF
.	TRBV7-2	TRBD2	TRBJ2-7	TGTGCCAGCAGTCGCCTCGGGAGGAACTCCTACGAGCAGTACTTC	CASSRLGRNSYEQYF
.	TRBV30	.	TRBJ2-7	TGTGCCTGGAAGGGGCAGGGAGTGGTCTACGAGCAGTACTTC	CAWKGQGVVYEQYF
.	TRBV9	TRBD2	TRBJ2-1	TGTGCCAGCAGCGCGGGACTAGCGGGGAAAGCGGCCTACAATGAGCAGTTCTTC	CASSAGLAGKAAYNEQFF
.	TRBV18	.	TRBJ2-2	TGTGCCAGCTCCTATAAGGTTACCGGGGAGCTGTTTTTT	CASSYKVTGELFF
once	TRBV7-2	.	TRBJ2-4	TGTGCCAGCAGCTTAGCCGGGGTAGCCAAAAACATTCAGTACTTC	CASSLAGVAKNIQYF
.	TRBV4-2	TRBD1	TRBJ2-5	TGTGCCAGCAGCCAAGGGTCTCCAGGGGGAGAGACCCAGTACTTC	CASSQGSPGGETQYF
.	TRBV11-2	.	TRBJ1-1	TGTGCCAGCAGCTTATTTCGACCAACTTACATGAACACTGAAGCTTTCTTT	CASSLFRPTYMNTEAFF